This T cell receptor beta chain is drawn from a study of T cell repertoires in cytomegalovirus infection. Study-wide context: It can be stated that public TCR beta signatures indicated CMV infection as well as a matching HLA type. Points from the study as a whole: Predominance within the ex vivo response was attributable to HLA-C-restricted CMV-specific TCR beta clonotypes. Public TCR beta family frequency separated CMV-and-HLA carriers, including in an independent cohort.

TCRdb re-analysed the reads in MiXCR, keeping a single row per CDR3 protein. The sample has about 250,000 distinct CDR3 sequences, more than 9% seen once. Germline lookup yields CDR1 LNHDA and CDR2 SQIVND (reference sequence). Trimming at V came to 4 bases and at J to 4 bases, leaving 7 bases not matched to a gene. CDR3 length equals 15 residues. This clonotype was detected a few times. Its antigen is as yet unknown. This chain connects TRBV19 to TRBJ1-5; TRBD1 matches 7 bases. The source is a human donor in good health (CMV status not recorded). Some clones in this sample may be carry-over from other donors' samples. Sequencing used PBMCs. CDR3 in amino acids: CASSTQQGTNQPQHF. CDR3 DNA: TGTGCCAGTAGTACCCAACAGGGGACAAATCAGCCCCAGCATTTT.